The entry that follows covers one T cell receptor beta chain sequence. No antigen is known for it. Germline lookup yields CDR1 ENHRY and CDR2 SYGVKD. This CDR3 contains 14 residues. V was cut by 6 bases and J by 5 bases, with 14 bases left in between. These data belong to a study of T cell responses to AZD1222 COVID-19 vaccine. Study-wide points: Seropositive status at baseline applied to only 5 or 6 AZD1222 recipients. A mostly white British donor set with more females was recruited, and clonal diversity was possibly underestimated.

Clones were sequenced by immunoSEQ multiplex PCR, and TCRdb holds only the in-frame ones, with some missing. The sample lists about 96,000 clones, around 90% occurring once. The sample was peripheral blood, taken on day 0 of AZD1222 vaccination. The chain combines TRBV10-3 with TRBJ1-5; possible D gene TRBD1, 5 bases. The TCR sequence derives from an adult in good health. This chain's CDR3 is CAIRGPGPDQPQHF. The CDR3 bases are TGTGCCATCAGGGGGCCAGGGCCCGATCAGCCCCAGCATTTT.